This T cell receptor (beta chain) emerged from a study of OX40 agonist ivuxolimab in advanced cancers. The table came from immunoSEQ multiplex PCR; TCRdb's copy has only in-frame clones and leaves some out. This table has tens of thousands of clones, roughly nine tenths appearing once. V dropped 3 bases and J dropped 2; count of bases not matched to a gene: 8. The CDR3 runs 16 residues. The germline gives CDR1 MGHDK, CDR2 SYGVNS. This TCR came from an adult with an advanced solid tumor such as melanoma, head and neck, liver or kidney cancer. This chain connects TRBV25-1 to TRBJ1-1, with 8 bases aligning to TRBD1. Sequenced here: CD4+ or CD8+ T cells sorted from blood, sampled in a trial of the OX40 agonist ivuxolimab. The CDR3, as DNA: TGTGCCAGCAGTGATGCGGACAGGGTCAGAAACACTGAAGCTTTCTTT. It is translated as CASSDADRVRNTEAFF.